Below, 9 T cell receptor beta chains from the same sample are listed, as sequenced in a study of T cell responses to AZD1222 COVID-19 vaccine. Profiling relied on immunoSEQ multiplex PCR, and the TCRdb table lists in-frame clones only, not all of them. The table has 130,000 or so clones, approximately 93% seen once; the top ten hold 4.5% to 6%. The specimen comprised peripheral blood, sampled on day 0 of AZD1222 vaccination. The receptors originated from an adult in good health.

The gene calls are TRBV5-6 and TRBJ2-3; 9 bases align to TRBD1. The CDR3 runs 15 residues. CDR1 is SGHDT and CDR2 is YYEEEE in the germline V gene. V lost 2 bases to trimming and J lost 3 bases; unmatched junction nucleotides: 4. The CDR3, as DNA: TGTGCCAGCAGCTTACAGGGGGCGGCGACAGATACGCAGTATTTT. It translates to CASSLQGAATDTQYF.

The chain recombines TRBV5-1 with TRBJ1-3, with D possibly matching TRBD1 (6 bases). The germline V gene encodes CDR1 SGHRS and CDR2 YFSETQ. The CDR3 length is 17 residues. The V and J ends lost 0 bases and 3 bases respectively, with 16 bases between them. The CDR3 loop is CASSLGHRERSGNTIYF. For the CDR3, the DNA is TGCGCCAGCAGCTTGGGTCACAGGGAGAGAAGTGGAAACACCATATATTTT.

The J gene is TRBJ1-1, the V gene TRBV5-1, with D tentatively TRBD1 (5 bases). Germline lookup yields CDR1 SGHRS and CDR2 YFSETQ. The CDR3 contains 13 residues. V was cut by 2 bases and J by 3 bases, with 8 bases left in between. Here the CDR3 DNA reads TGCGCCAGCAGCTTAGGGGTTGACACTGAAGCTTTCTTT. It specifies CASSLGVDTEAFF.

The rearrangement links TRBV6-5 to TRBJ2-2; D gene uncertain. The CDR3 has 14 residues. The V and J ends lost 6 bases and 0 bases respectively, with 8 bases between them. Germline V gene data show CDR1 as MNHEY and CDR2 as SVGAGI. The CDR3 bases are TGTGCCAGCAGCCCCTTCTCGAACACCGGGGAGCTGTTTTTT. It encodes CASSPFSNTGELFF.

The chain employs TRBV7-9 and TRBJ2-7; 14 bases fit TRBD2. V lost 1 base, J lost 5 bases, and 4 bases stayed unmatched. CDR3 length: 16 amino acids. CDR1 and CDR2 (germline): SEHNR, FQNEAQ (reference sequence). The CDR3 coding sequence is TGTGCCAGCAGCTTAGGTCCGGGACTAGCGGGGGACGAGCAGTACTTC. Its translation: CASSLGPGLAGDEQYF.

V is TRBV5-1 and J is TRBJ2-1; D remains unclear. Germline assignment: CDR1 SGHRS and CDR2 YFSETQ. The CDR3 covers 13 residues. V lost 3 bases, J lost 10 bases, and 14 bases lay in between. The CDR3 spells CASSSGRSHEQFF. The CDR3 coding sequence is TGCGCCAGCAGCTCCGGACGGAGCCACGAGCAGTTCTTC.

This rearrangement joins TRBV15 to TRBJ1-5; 8 nucleotides line up with TRBD1. Unmatched junction bases numbered 15, after V lost 4 bases and J lost 1 base. Germline loops: CDR1 LNHNV, CDR2 YYDKDF (reference sequence). The CDR3 spans 19 residues. In DNA form, the CDR3 reads TGTGCCACCAGCACAATAGGACAGGGAACTCGTGTAAGCAATCAGCCCCAGCATTTT. Protein product: CATSTIGQGTRVSNQPQHF.

V is TRBV10-3 and J is TRBJ2-1; 10 bases are a match to TRBD2. The ends lost 3 bases at V and 9 bases at J; junction bases unmatched: 26. Germline V gives CDR1 ENHRY, CDR2 SYGVKD. The CDR3 has 21 amino acids. This chain's CDR3 is CAISDRPNRGAGTSVFGEQFF. CDR3 DNA: TGTGCCATCAGTGACAGACCGAATCGTGGTGCCGGGACTAGCGTATTTGGTGAGCAGTTCTTC.

This clone has only a few counts. J is TRBJ1-4 and V is TRBV6-1; TRBD1 agrees at 9 bases. The CDR3 is 17 amino acids. Trimming took 6 bases from V and 2 from J; bases not matched to a gene: 10. Germline lookup yields CDR1 MNHNS and CDR2 SASEGT. The CDR3 protein is CASSEQTGGNTNEKLFF. DNA for the CDR3: TGTGCCAGCAGCGAACAGACAGGGGGTAATACTAATGAAAAACTGTTTTTT.